The 23 T cell receptor beta chains in this list originate from one sample, sequenced in a study of cytomegalovirus exposure and HLA in healthy donors. The PCR made use of 60 Vbeta and 13 Jbeta primers. Profiling relied on immunoSEQ multiplex PCR, and the TCRdb table lists in-frame clones only, not all of them. The sample contains roughly 150,000 clones, more than 9.5% of which appear only once. Material: PBMCs. All receptors come from a man aged 50 or older in good health and CMV-seronegative.

The chain links TRBV7-2 to TRBJ2-7, with TRBD1 matching over 10 bases. Losses at the gene ends were 2 bases for V and 3 bases for J; bases not matched to a gene: 4. Germline V lookup: CDR1 SGHTA, CDR2 FQGNSA. The CDR3 is 15 amino acids. In DNA, the CDR3 is TGTGCCAGCAGCTTAAAGGGACAGGGGCACTACGAGCAGTACTTC. Translating it yields CASSLKGQGHYEQYF.

A few counts support this clone. The V gene is TRBV11-2, the J gene TRBJ1-2; possibly TRBD1 for D (6 bases). The germline V gene has CDR1 SGHAT and CDR2 FQNNGV. The CDR3 consists of 14 residues. V was clipped by 5 bases and J by 2 bases, with 12 bases between them. The chain's CDR3 is CASSTYGTNYGYTF. For the CDR3, the DNA is TGTGCCAGCAGCACTTACGGGACAAACTATGGCTACACCTTC.

The rearrangement uses TRBV15 and TRBJ2-2; 7 bases are a match to TRBD1. Germline CDR1 and CDR2: LNHNV and YYDKDF (reference sequence). Trimming at V came to 0 bases and at J to 3 bases, leaving 7 bases not matched to a gene. The CDR3 runs to 17 residues. CDR3 region: CATSRDRRTGDTGELFF. The CDR3, as DNA: TGTGCCACCAGCAGAGATCGCAGGACAGGCGACACCGGGGAGCTGTTTTTT.

The chain couples TRBV6-5 to TRBJ1-1; D is perhaps TRBD1 (6 bases). V lost 6 bases to trimming and J lost 2 bases, with 16 bases between them. The CDR3 loop spans 15 amino acids. Germline assignment: CDR1 MNHEY and CDR2 SVGAGI. In DNA, the CDR3 is TGTGCCAGCAGACAGATATACAGGGTAAACACTGAAGCTTTCTTT. Protein product: CASRQIYRVNTEAFF.

This rearrangement joins TRBV19 to TRBJ2-1, with 13 bases matching TRBD2. This CDR3 region has 17 residues. V was clipped by 5 bases and J by 10 bases; unmatched bases: 14. The germline V gene has CDR1 LNHDA and CDR2 SQIVND (reference sequence). CDR3 in amino acids: CASSPPPTSGGAREQFF. CDR3 bases: TGTGCCAGTAGTCCGCCCCCCACTAGCGGGGGGGCAAGAGAGCAGTTCTTC.

V usage is TRBV7-3 and J usage is TRBJ2-1; D is unclear. The V gene lost 1 base and the J gene lost 7 bases, with 11 bases spanning the gap. This CDR3 has 14 amino acids. CDR1 SGHTA and CDR2 FQGTGA come from the germline V gene. CDR3 in DNA: TGTGCCAGCAGCTTAATTCCGGGTAGTAATGAGCAGTTCTTC. It yields the protein CASSLIPGSNEQFF.

Remarks on this clone: Other DNA sequences in this sample translate to the same CDR3. The genes are TRBV5-1 and TRBJ2-7, with TRBD1 as a possible D gene (7 bases). The CDR3 length is 14 residues. V was trimmed by 0 bases and J by 3 bases, leaving 10 bases between them. Germline lookup yields CDR1 SGHRS and CDR2 YFSETQ. In nucleotides, the CDR3 is TGCGCCAGCAGCTTGGGGCAGGGGGGCTACGAGCAGTACTTC. It yields the protein CASSLGQGGYEQYF.

This clone was detected only a few times. The chain links TRBV9 to TRBJ2-7; possible D gene TRBD2, 6 bases. The germline CDR1 and CDR2 sequences are SGDLS and YYNGEE. Trimming removed 4 bases from V and 0 bases from J, with 11 bases in between. The CDR3 is made up of 14 amino acids. CDR3 amino acids: CASSYGGDSYEQYF. As DNA, the CDR3 is TGTGCCAGCAGCTACGGCGGGGACTCCTACGAGCAGTACTTC.

This clone was picked up a small number of times. The chain carries TRBV7-9 and TRBJ2-3; weak D call: TRBD2 (6 bases). V dropped 5 bases and J dropped 0 bases, with 15 bases sitting between them. The CDR3 loop spans 16 amino acids. Germline loops: CDR1 SEHNR, CDR2 FQNEAQ (reference sequence). This CDR3 is CASSPNAGTSTDTQYF. The CDR3 bases are TGTGCCAGCAGCCCGAACGCGGGAACTAGCACAGATACGCAGTATTTT. Together with reference TRBV7-9 and TRBJ2-3, the CDR3 gives the full variable domain: DTGVSQNPRHKITKRGQNVTFRCDPISEHNRLYWYRQTLGQGPEFLTYFQNEAQLEKSRLLSDRFSAERPKGSFSTLEIQRTEQGDSAMYLCASSPNAGTSTDTQYFGPGTRLTVL.

This clone appeared a few times. The rearrangement joins TRBV18 to TRBJ2-1, with 13 bases fitting TRBD2. CDR3 length: 16 amino acids. Germline values: CDR1 KGHSH, CDR2 LQKENI. V shed 4 bases and J 6 bases; nucleotides not matched to a gene: 6. CDR3 residues: CASSLGTSGTGNEQFF. DNA for the CDR3: TGTGCCAGCTCACTGGGGACTAGCGGGACGGGCAATGAGCAGTTCTTC.

The rearrangement joins TRBV7-6 to TRBJ2-7; D is possibly TRBD2 (6 bases). The CDR3 contains 14 residues. The V end was cut by 5 bases, the J end by 10 bases, with 21 bases between. Germline V gene lookup returns CDR1 SGHVS and CDR2 FNYEAQ. The CDR3 DNA reads TGTGCCAGCAGCGAAGGTCGGGACTTTAAGCAACAGTACTTC. Its translation: CASSEGRDFKQQYF.

This clone was picked up a small number of times. The junction does not match germline at one end; this may be a read error. The chain recombines TRBV5-6 with TRBJ1-3; perhaps TRBD1 as D (6 bases). Germline CDR1 and CDR2: SGHDT and YYEEEE. CDR3 length: 17 residues. The CDR3 DNA is TGTGCCGGCAGCTTGGGGGCAGGGCCGAGCTCTGGAAACACCATATATTTT. As protein: CAGSLGAGPSSGNTIYF.

This clone came up a few times. The chain recombines TRBV9 with TRBJ2-3, with D perhaps TRBD2 (5 bases). The V and J ends lost 0 bases and 0 bases respectively, with 17 bases between them. Germline CDR1 is SGDLS and CDR2 is YYNGEE. The CDR3 consists of 18 residues. CDR3 bases: TGTGCCAGCAGCGTAGGAGGGTTAGCAGTTTCTAGCACAGATACGCAGTATTTT. Its protein is CASSVGGLAVSSTDTQYF. Full variable domain (remainder filled in from reference TRBV9 and TRBJ2-3): DSGVTQTPKHLITATGQRVTLRCSPRSGDLSVYWYQQSLDQGLQFLIQYYNGEERAKGNILERFSAQQFPDLHSELNLSSLELGDSALYFCASSVGGLAVSSTDTQYFGPGTRLTVL.

This clone was observed a few times. This sequence joins TRBV6-1 and TRBJ2-5; D may be TRBD1 (6 bases). The end of the DNA is better explained by TRBJ2-7, so the J call may be wrong. The CDR3 has 15 amino acids. In germline, CDR1 is MNHNS, CDR2 SASEGT. The CDR3 DNA reads TGTGCCAGCAGCAAAAACAGGGACGGCCCTTACGAGCAGTACTTC. This gives the protein CASSKNRDGPYEQYF.

This clone was detected only a few times. The chain joins TRBV14 to TRBJ2-2; 7 bases line up with TRBD1. The CDR3 is 15 residues long. The V segment lost 3 bases and the J segment 4 bases; nucleotides outside the gene matches: 5. Germline V gives CDR1 SGHDN, CDR2 FVKESK. Written as DNA, the CDR3 is TGTGCCAGCAGCCAGCAGACAGGGATCACCGGGGAGCTGTTTTTT. The encoded protein is CASSQQTGITGELFF.

The rearrangement uses TRBV6-1 and TRBJ1-2; D may be TRBD1 (5 bases). Germline CDR1 reads MNHNS; CDR2 reads SASEGT. The CDR3 covers 14 residues. V was trimmed by 3 bases and J by 0 bases, leaving 8 bases between them. In nucleotides, the CDR3 is TGTGCCAGCAGTGACAGGGCTACTAACTATGGCTACACCTTC. Its translation: CASSDRATNYGYTF.

This clone was counted a few times. J is TRBJ2-1 and V is TRBV6-5; TRBD1 aligns across 7 bases. CDR3 length: 16 residues. CDR1 and CDR2 from the germline V gene are MNHEY and SVGAGI. The ends lost 3 bases at V and 3 bases at J; junction bases unmatched: 8. CDR3 residues: CASSYPAAGGYNEQFF. The DNA for the CDR3 is TGTGCCAGCAGTTATCCTGCGGCAGGGGGCTACAATGAGCAGTTCTTC.

This clone was observed a handful of times. The chain recombines TRBV7-8 with TRBJ2-7, with a possible D match to TRBD1 (5 bases). CDR1 is SGHVS and CDR2 is FQNEAQ in the germline V gene. The V end lost 8 bases, the J end lost 6 bases, and 8 bases lay between the germline ends. This CDR3 has 10 residues. The CDR3 region has the DNA TGTGCCAGCGGAACAGGCGAGCAGTACTTC. It yields the protein CASGTGEQYF.

This chain links TRBV6-1 with TRBJ2-3, with a weak D call TRBD1 (6 bases). This CDR3 region has 12 residues. CDR1 MNHNS and CDR2 SASEGT come from the germline V gene. V lost 10 bases and J lost 5, with 13 bases in between. The CDR3 coding sequence is TGTGCCATCCAACAGGGCGTAGATACGCAGTATTTT. It encodes CAIQQGVDTQYF.

The sample holds a few counts of this clone. Written as DNA, the CDR3 is TGTGCCAGCAGTCCACAGGGTGTCGGCACAGATACGCAGTATTTT. It yields the protein CASSPQGVGTDTQYF. J is TRBJ2-3 and V is TRBV6-5, with D possibly matching TRBD1 (6 bases). CDR1 MNHEY and CDR2 SVGAGI come from the germline V gene. This CDR3 comprises 15 residues. Trimming cost V 5 bases and J 1 base, with 13 bases left between them.

This chain connects TRBV4-1 to TRBJ2-7; TRBD2 matches at 9 bases. CDR1 is MGHRA, CDR2 YSYEKL, per germline. The CDR3 length is 16 residues. V lost 2 bases to trimming and J lost 2 bases; unmatched junction nucleotides: 7. Written as DNA, the CDR3 is TGCGCCAGCAGCCAACCCATAGCGGGAGCGACCTACGAGCAGTACTTC. This sequence encodes CASSQPIAGATYEQYF.

The genes are TRBV6-5 and TRBJ2-2, with a weak D call TRBD1 (6 bases). Germline values: CDR1 MNHEY, CDR2 SVGAGI. The germline V and J ends were trimmed by 2 bases and 1 base, with 11 bases remaining between them. This CDR3 has 16 residues. The DNA of the CDR3 is TGTGCCAGCAGTTACGACCCAGGGGTGAACACCGGGGAGCTGTTTTTT. Its translation is CASSYDPGVNTGELFF.

This chain links TRBV13 with TRBJ2-1, with TRBD2 matching 7 bases. The CDR3 has 14 residues. V gave up 5 bases and J gave up 7 bases; unmatched junction bases: 8. CDR1 and CDR2 (germline): PRHDT, FYEKMQ (reference sequence). The CDR3 sequence is CASSQGLGDNEQFF. As DNA, the CDR3 is TGTGCCAGCAGCCAAGGACTAGGGGATAATGAGCAGTTCTTC.